This T cell receptor (beta chain) came from a study of CD8 T cells in ankylosing spondylitis. The study, taken as a whole, reports: According to the report, clones linked to the disease were significantly enriched in matched synovial fluid samples taken from ankylosing spondylitis patients. The authors found the disease-linked clones to be CD8+ and relatively rare in peripheral blood. Seven to nine highly homologous variants formed a TCR beta motif that appeared characteristic of ankylosing spondylitis blood.

The ends lost 0 bases at V and 3 bases at J; junction bases unmatched: 3. Germline lookup yields CDR1 MNHEY and CDR2 SVGAGI. There are 15 residues in the CDR3. Each CDR3 protein is one row after TCRdb ran MiXCR on the 5' RACE reads. The data contain roughly 670,000 distinct CDR3 sequences, roughly 20% of them seen just once; the ten biggest clones take up 15% to 20%. This clonotype came up a few times. Its antigen remains unidentified. The clonotype was recovered from a male donor with ankylosing spondylitis. Sequencing used blood, either unsorted or a sorted T cell fraction (not recorded which). The chain combines TRBV6-5 with TRBJ2-7; 9 nucleotides match TRBD1. The CDR3 coding sequence is TGTGCCAGCAGTTACTCGGACAGGGGTAGCTACGAGCAGTACTTC. It codes for CASSYSDRGSYEQYF.